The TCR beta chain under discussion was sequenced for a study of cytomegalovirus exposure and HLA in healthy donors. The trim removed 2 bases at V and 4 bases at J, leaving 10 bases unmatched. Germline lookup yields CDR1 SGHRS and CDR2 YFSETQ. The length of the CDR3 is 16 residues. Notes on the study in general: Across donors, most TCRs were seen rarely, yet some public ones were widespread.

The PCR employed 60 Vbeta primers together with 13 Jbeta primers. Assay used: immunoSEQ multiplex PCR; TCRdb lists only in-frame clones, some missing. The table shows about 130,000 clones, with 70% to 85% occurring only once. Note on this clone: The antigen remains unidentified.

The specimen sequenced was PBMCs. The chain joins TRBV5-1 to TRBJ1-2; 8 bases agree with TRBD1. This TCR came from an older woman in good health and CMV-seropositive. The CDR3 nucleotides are TGCGCCAGCAGCTTCCGGGGACAGGCGGAAACCTATGGCTACACCTTC. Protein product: CASSFRGQAETYGYTF.